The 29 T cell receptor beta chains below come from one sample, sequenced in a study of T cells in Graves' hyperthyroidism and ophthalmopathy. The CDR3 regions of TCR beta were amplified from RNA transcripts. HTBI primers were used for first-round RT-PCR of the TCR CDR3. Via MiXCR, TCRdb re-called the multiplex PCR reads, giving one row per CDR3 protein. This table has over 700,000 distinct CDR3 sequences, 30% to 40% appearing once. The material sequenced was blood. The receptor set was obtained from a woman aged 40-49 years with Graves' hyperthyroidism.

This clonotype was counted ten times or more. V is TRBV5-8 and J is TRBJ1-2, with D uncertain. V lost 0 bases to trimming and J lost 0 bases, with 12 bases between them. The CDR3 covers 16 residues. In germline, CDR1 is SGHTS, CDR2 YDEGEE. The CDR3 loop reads CASSLGGSASNYGYTF. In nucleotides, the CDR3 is TGTGCCAGCAGCTTGGGAGGATCAGCCTCTAACTATGGCTACACCTTC.

CDR3 sequence: CASSLRDRADEQFF. Written as DNA, the CDR3 is TGTGCCAGCAGCTTACGGGACAGGGCAGATGAGCAGTTCTTC. The chain links TRBV7-9 to TRBJ2-7; 9 bases are a match to TRBD1. The last part of the DNA fits TRBJ2-1 better; the J call may be wrong. This CDR3 is built from 14 residues. The V gene's germline CDR1 is SEHNR and CDR2 FQNEAQ (reference sequence).

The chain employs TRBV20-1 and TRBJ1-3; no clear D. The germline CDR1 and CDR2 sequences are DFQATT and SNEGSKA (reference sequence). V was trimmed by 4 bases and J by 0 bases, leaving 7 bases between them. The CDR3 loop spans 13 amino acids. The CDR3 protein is CSAMGSSGNTIYF. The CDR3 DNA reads TGCAGTGCTATGGGGAGCTCTGGAAACACCATATATTTT.

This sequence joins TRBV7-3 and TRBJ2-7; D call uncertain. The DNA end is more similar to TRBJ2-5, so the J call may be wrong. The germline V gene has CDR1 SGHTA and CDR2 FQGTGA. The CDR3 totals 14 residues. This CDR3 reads CASSLISAAETQYF. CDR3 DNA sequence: TGTGCCAGCAGCTTGATTTCGGCCGCCGAGACCCAGTACTTC.

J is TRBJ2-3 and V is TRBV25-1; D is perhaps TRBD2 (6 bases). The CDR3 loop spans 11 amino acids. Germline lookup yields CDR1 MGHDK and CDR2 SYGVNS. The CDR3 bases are TGTGCGGCCGGGAGTGCAGATACGCAGTATTTT. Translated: CAAGSADTQYF.

The CDR3, as DNA: TGTGCTAGAGCTGAACAGACTACGAATTCACCCCTCCACTTT. Its protein product is CARAEQTTNSPLHF. The chain has TRBV2 and TRBJ1-6, with D hard to call. CDR3 length: 14 amino acids. The V gene's germline CDR1 is SNHLY and CDR2 FYNNEI.

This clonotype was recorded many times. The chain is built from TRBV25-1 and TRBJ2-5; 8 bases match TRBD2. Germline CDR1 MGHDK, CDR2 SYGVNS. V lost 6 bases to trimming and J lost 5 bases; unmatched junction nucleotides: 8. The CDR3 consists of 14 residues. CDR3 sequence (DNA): TGTGCCAGCAGCAGCGGGGGACTAGTTGAGACCCAGTACTTC. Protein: CASSSGGLVETQYF.

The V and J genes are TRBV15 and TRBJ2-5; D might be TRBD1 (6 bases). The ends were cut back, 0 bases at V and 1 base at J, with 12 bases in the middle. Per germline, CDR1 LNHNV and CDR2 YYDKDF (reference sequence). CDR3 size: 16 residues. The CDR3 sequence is CATSRDLGTFQETQYF. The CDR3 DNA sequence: TGTGCCACCAGCAGAGATCTTGGGACATTCCAAGAGACCCAGTACTTC.

CDR3 DNA sequence: TGCGCCAGCAGCTTGCCGGGACGGACGGAGCAGTACTTC. Protein: CASSLPGRTEQYF. The J gene is TRBJ2-7, the V gene TRBV5-1; D possibly uses TRBD1 or TRBD2 (5 bases each). CDR1 is SGHRS, CDR2 YFSETQ, per germline. The CDR3 spans 13 residues. V lost 1 base to trimming and J lost 7 bases, with 12 bases between them.

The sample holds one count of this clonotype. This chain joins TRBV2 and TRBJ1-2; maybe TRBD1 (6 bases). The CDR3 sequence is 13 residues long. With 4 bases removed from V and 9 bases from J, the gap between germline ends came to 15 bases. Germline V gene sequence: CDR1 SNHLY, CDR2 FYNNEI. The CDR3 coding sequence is TGTGCCAGCAGTGCTACAGGGTTGTGTTGCTACACCTTC. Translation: CASSATGLCCYTF.

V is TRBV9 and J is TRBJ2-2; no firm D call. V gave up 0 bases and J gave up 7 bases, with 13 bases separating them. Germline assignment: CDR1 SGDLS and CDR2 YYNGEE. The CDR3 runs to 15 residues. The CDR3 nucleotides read TGTGCCAGCAGCGTAGGTCCCTCCGAGGTCGGGGAGCTGTTTTTT. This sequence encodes CASSVGPSEVGELFF.

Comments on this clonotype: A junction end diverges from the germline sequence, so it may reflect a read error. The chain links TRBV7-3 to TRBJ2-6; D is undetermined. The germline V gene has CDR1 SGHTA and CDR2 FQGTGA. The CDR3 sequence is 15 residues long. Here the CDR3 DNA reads TGTGCCAACAGCTATCAATTCGACGGGGCCAACGTCCTGACTTTC. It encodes CANSYQFDGANVLTF. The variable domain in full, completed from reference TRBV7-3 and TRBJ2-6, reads GAGVSQTPSNKVTEKGKYVELRCDPISGHTALYWYRQSLGQGPEFLIYFQGTGAADDSGLPNDRFFAVRPEGSVSTLKIQRTERGDSAVYLCANSYQFDGANVLTFGAGSRLTVL.

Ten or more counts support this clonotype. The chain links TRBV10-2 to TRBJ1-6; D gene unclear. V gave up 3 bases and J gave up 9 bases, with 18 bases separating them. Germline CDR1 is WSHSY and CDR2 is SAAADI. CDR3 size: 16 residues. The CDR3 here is CASSEVPRLSSSPLHF. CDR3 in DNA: TGCGCCAGCAGTGAAGTCCCACGACTAAGCTCTTCACCCCTCCACTTT.

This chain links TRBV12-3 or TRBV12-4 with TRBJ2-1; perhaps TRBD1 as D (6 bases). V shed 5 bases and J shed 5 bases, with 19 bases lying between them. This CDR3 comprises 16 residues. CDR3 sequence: CASSLVGQGGHNEQFF. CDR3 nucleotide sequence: TGTGCCAGCAGTCTCGTAGGGCAAGGGGGACACAATGAGCAGTTCTTC.

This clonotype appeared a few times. CDR3 DNA: TGTGCCAGCAGCGCATACAGCCGGGGGGGAAACACCATATATTTT. Protein product: CASSAYSRGGNTIYF. V usage is TRBV9 and J usage is TRBJ1-3; the D gene is possibly TRBD1 (5 bases). The germline V and J ends were trimmed by 3 bases and 4 bases, with 14 bases remaining between them. This CDR3 spans 15 amino acids. Germline CDR1 SGDLS, CDR2 YYNGEE. The variable domain in full, with the rest retrieved from reference TRBV9 and TRBJ1-3, is DSGVTQTPKHLITATGQRVTLRCSPRSGDLSVYWYQQSLDQGLQFLIQYYNGEERAKGNILERFSAQQFPDLHSELNLSSLELGDSALYFCASSAYSRGGNTIYFGEGSWLTVV.

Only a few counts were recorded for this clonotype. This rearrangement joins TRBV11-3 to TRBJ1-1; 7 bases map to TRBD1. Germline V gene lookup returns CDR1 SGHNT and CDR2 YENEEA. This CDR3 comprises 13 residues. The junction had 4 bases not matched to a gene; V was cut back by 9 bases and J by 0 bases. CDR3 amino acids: CASATGLNTEAFF. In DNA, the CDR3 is TGTGCCAGTGCGACAGGGTTGAACACTGAAGCTTTCTTT.

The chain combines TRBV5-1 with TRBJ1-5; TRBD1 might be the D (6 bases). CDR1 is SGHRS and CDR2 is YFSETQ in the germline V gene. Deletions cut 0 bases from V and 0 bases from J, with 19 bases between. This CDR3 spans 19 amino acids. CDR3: CASSLDGGPGTPSNQPQHF. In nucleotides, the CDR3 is TGCGCCAGCAGCTTGGATGGGGGGCCGGGGACGCCTAGCAATCAGCCCCAGCATTTT.

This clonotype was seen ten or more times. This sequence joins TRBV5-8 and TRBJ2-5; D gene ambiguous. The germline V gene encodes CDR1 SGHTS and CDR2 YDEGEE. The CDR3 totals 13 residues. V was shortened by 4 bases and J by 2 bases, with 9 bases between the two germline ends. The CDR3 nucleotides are TGTGCCAGCAGCGATGAGTTACAAGAGACCCAGTACTTC. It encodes CASSDELQETQYF.

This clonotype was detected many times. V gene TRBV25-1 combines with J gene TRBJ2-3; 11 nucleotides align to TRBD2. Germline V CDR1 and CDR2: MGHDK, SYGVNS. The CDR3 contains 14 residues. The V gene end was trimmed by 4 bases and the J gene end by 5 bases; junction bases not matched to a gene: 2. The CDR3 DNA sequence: TGTGCCAGCAGTGGTAGCGGGGGGGGAGATACGCAGTATTTT. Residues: CASSGSGGGDTQYF.

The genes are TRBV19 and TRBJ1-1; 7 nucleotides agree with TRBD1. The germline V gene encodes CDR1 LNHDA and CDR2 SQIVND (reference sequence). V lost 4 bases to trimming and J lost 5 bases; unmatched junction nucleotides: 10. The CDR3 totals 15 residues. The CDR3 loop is CASSSPTGIKTEAFF. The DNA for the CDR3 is TGTGCCAGTAGTAGCCCGACAGGGATCAAGACTGAAGCTTTCTTT.

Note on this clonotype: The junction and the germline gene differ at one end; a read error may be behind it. This chain's CDR3 is CSASEGFGLNAEAFF. CDR3 sequence (DNA): TGCAGTGCTAGCGAGGGGTTCGGGTTGAACGCTGAAGCTTTCTTT. The chain combines TRBV20-1 with TRBJ1-1; D is perhaps TRBD1 (5 bases). CDR1 is DFQATT and CDR2 is SNEGSKA in the germline V gene (reference sequence). The CDR3 is 15 residues long.

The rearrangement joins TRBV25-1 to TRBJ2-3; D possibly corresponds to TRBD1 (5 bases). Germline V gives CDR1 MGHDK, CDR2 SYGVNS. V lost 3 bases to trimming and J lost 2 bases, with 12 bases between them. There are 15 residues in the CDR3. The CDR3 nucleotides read TGTGCCAGCAGTGAGGCCAGGGCCCTCACAGATACGCAGTATTTT. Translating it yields CASSEARALTDTQYF.

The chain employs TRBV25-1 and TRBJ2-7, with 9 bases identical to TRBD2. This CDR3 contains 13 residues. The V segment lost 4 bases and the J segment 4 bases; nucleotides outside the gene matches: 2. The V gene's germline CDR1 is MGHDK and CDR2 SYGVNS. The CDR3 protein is CASSGTSAYEQYF. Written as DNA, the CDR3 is TGTGCCAGCAGTGGGACTAGCGCATACGAGCAGTACTTC.

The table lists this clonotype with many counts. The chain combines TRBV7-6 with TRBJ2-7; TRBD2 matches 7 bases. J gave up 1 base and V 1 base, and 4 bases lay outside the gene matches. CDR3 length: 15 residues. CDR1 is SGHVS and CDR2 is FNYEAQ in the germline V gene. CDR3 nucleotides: TGTGCCAGCAGCTTAGAAGCGGGGCGATCCTACGAGCAGTACTTC. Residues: CASSLEAGRSYEQYF.

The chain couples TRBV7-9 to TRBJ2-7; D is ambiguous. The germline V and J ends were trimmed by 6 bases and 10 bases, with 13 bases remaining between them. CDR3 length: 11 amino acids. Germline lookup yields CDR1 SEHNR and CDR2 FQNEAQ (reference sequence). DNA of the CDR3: TGTGCCAGCAGTCGGAACCCCCGCCAGTACTTC. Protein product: CASSRNPRQYF.

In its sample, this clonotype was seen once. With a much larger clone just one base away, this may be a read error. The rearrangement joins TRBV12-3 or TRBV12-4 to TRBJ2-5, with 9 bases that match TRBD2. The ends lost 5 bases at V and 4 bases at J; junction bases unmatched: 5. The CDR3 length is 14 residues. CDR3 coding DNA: TGTGCCAGCAGTCTCGGGACTAGCCTAGAGACCCAGTACTTC. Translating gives CASSLGTSLETQYF.

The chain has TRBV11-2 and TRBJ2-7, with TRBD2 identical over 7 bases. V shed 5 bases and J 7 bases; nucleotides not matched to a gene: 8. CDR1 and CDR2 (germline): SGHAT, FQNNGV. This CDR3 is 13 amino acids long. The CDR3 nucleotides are TGTGCCAGCAGCCGGGAGGTCCAGGGAGAGCAGTACTTC. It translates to CASSREVQGEQYF.

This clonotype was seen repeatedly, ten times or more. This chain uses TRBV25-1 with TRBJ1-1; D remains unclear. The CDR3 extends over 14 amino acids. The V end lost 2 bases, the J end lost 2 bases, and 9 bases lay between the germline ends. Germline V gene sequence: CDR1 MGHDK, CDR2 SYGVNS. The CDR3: CASSERTLNTEAFF. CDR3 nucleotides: TGTGCCAGCAGTGAACGGACCCTAAACACTGAAGCTTTCTTT.

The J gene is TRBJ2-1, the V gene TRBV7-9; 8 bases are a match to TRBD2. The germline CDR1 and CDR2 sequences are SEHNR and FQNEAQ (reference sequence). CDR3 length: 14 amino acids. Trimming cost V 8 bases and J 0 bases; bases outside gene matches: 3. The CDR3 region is CASSTSGSYNEQFF. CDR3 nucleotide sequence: TGTGCCAGCTCAACTAGCGGCTCCTACAATGAGCAGTTCTTC.